The present T cell receptor (beta chain) was sequenced within a study of blood T cell repertoires in COVID-19. Background on the study: Sources were T cells, B-cell-depleted T cells, or PBMCs; the material itself was cDNA or gDNA.

One Seattle source followed patients from active infection through their disease course. Per the original methods: How many nucleated cells were present was estimated from reference gene primer amplification. Assay used: immunoSEQ multiplex PCR; TCRdb lists only in-frame clones, some missing. D and trimming come from the DNA, and the V and J calls and clone size come from that table. This table has 270,000 or so clones, over 85% appearing once. The sequencing sample was made of peripheral blood. The receptor was isolated from a woman under 40 with COVID-19, enrolled during active disease.

CDR3 sequence: CASSPRTGEWNYGYTF. The CDR3, as DNA: TGTGCCAGCAGCCCCCGGACAGGGGAATGGAACTATGGCTACACCTTC. The rearrangement uses TRBV9 and TRBJ1-2; TRBD1 matches at 9 bases. The V and J ends lost 4 bases and 2 bases, in that order; junction bases with no gene match: 9. Germline V gene data show CDR1 as SGDLS and CDR2 as YYNGEE. This CDR3 contains 16 residues.